A selection of T cell receptor beta chains follows, all from one sample in a study of blood T cell repertoires in COVID-19. Here immunoSEQ multiplex PCR was the method, and the copy in TCRdb shows in-frame clones only, minus some. The table lists about 150,000 clones, roughly 80% of them singletons. Sequenced sample: peripheral blood. The receptor source for this set is a man at least 80 years old with acute or convalescent COVID-19. Both conserved end residues are part of each CDR3. The D gene is left open where the match is weak. Some rows mark clone size as missing; the rest say once, few, many or name a class of expanded clone.

j_gene: TRBJ1-5
d_gene: NA
v_gene: TRBV29-1
len: 14
abundance: NA
CDR3aa: CSVEIDSSNQPQHF
CDR3nt: TGCAGCGTTGAAATCGACAGTAGCAATCAGCCCCAGCATTTT

j_gene: TRBJ1-1
d_gene: TRBD1
v_gene: TRBV10-3
len: 12
abundance: few
CDR3aa: CAISRDRVEAFF
CDR3nt: TGTGCCATCAGCCGGGACAGGGTTGAAGCTTTCTTT

j_gene: TRBJ1-4
d_gene: TRBD1
v_gene: TRBV5-1
len: 17
abundance: NA
CDR3aa: CASSLVGQGGANEKLFF
CDR3nt: TGCGCCAGCAGCTTGGTGGGACAGGGAGGGGCTAATGAAAAACTGTTTTTT

j_gene: TRBJ2-5
d_gene: TRBD2
v_gene: TRBV19
len: 14
abundance: NA
CDR3aa: CASTQRGGGETQYF
CDR3nt: TGTGCCAGTACCCAGCGGGGGGGCGGGGAGACCCAGTACTTC

j_gene: TRBJ2-5
d_gene: TRBD2
v_gene: TRBV19
len: 18
abundance: once
CDR3aa: CASTRTSGGAFRGETQYF
CDR3nt: TGTGCCAGTACGAGGACTAGCGGGGGGGCCTTCCGAGGGGAGACCCAGTACTTC

j_gene: TRBJ1-3
d_gene: TRBD1
v_gene: TRBV5-8
len: 15
abundance: NA
CDR3aa: CASSSHPDRGNTIYF
CDR3nt: TGTGCCAGCAGCTCGCACCCGGACAGGGGAAACACCATATATTTT

j_gene: TRBJ1-5
d_gene: NA
v_gene: TRBV12-5
len: 14
abundance: few
CDR3aa: CASAPGEGNQPQHF
CDR3nt: TGTGCTAGTGCCCCAGGGGAGGGTAATCAGCCCCAGCATTTT

j_gene: TRBJ1-2
d_gene: NA
v_gene: TRBV20-1
len: 15
abundance: NA
CDR3aa: CSASSGKQGSYGYTF
CDR3nt: TGCAGTGCTAGTTCCGGGAAACAGGGCAGCTATGGCTACACCTTC

j_gene: TRBJ1-3
d_gene: NA
v_gene: TRBV6-1
len: 17
abundance: NA
CDR3aa: CASSEILGQGSGNTIYF
CDR3nt: TGTGCCAGCAGTGAAATCTTAGGCCAGGGTTCTGGAAACACCATATATTTT

j_gene: TRBJ2-4
d_gene: NA
v_gene: TRBV5-1
len: 16
abundance: NA
CDR3aa: CASSSGQSLAKNIQYF
CDR3nt: TGCGCCAGCAGCTCCGGACAGTCACTAGCCAAAAACATTCAGTACTTC

j_gene: TRBJ2-3
d_gene: TRBD1
v_gene: TRBV19
len: 17
abundance: NA
CDR3aa: CASSPYPGQSLIDTQYF
CDR3nt: TGTGCCAGTAGTCCCTACCCGGGACAGAGCCTTATAGATACGCAGTATTTT

j_gene: TRBJ1-5
d_gene: NA
v_gene: TRBV12-5
len: 15
abundance: few
CDR3aa: CASVQGLHQGQPQHF
CDR3nt: TGTGCTAGTGTCCAAGGCCTCCACCAGGGTCAGCCCCAGCATTTT

j_gene: TRBJ1-5
d_gene: TRBD1
v_gene: TRBV5-6
len: 15
abundance: few
CDR3aa: CASSPGQPSNQPQHF
CDR3nt: TGTGCCAGCAGCCCGGGACAGCCTAGCAATCAGCCCCAGCATTTT

j_gene: TRBJ1-2
d_gene: NA
v_gene: TRBV15
len: 15
abundance: NA
CDR3aa: CATSLLRGSNYGYTF
CDR3nt: TGTGCCACCAGCCTACTCAGGGGATCTAACTATGGCTACACCTTC

j_gene: TRBJ2-3
d_gene: NA
v_gene: TRBV5-1
len: 15
abundance: NA
CDR3aa: CASSPYSASTDTQYF
CDR3nt: TGCGCCAGCAGCCCCTACAGTGCTAGCACAGATACGCAGTATTTT

j_gene: TRBJ2-2
d_gene: TRBD1
v_gene: TRBV5-1
len: 14
abundance: NA
CDR3aa: CASSQGAPTGELFF
CDR3nt: TGCGCCAGCAGTCAGGGGGCCCCAACCGGGGAGCTGTTTTTT

j_gene: TRBJ2-7
d_gene: NA
v_gene: TRBV27
len: 14
abundance: NA
CDR3aa: CASSLSGQNYGQYF
CDR3nt: TGTGCCAGCAGTTTATCCGGACAGAACTACGGGCAGTACTTC

j_gene: TRBJ1-5
d_gene: NA
v_gene: TRBV6-6
len: 13
abundance: NA
CDR3aa: CASSYSGTQPQHF
CDR3nt: TGTGCCAGCAGTTATTCCGGTACTCAGCCCCAGCATTTT

j_gene: TRBJ2-7
d_gene: NA
v_gene: TRBV18
len: 15
abundance: few
CDR3aa: CASSPGGRTSYEQYF
CDR3nt: TGTGCCAGCTCACCAGGTGGCAGAACCTCCTACGAGCAGTACTTC

j_gene: TRBJ1-1
d_gene: TRBD1
v_gene: TRBV7-9
len: 14
abundance: NA
CDR3aa: CASSQAAGGTEAFF
CDR3nt: TGTGCCAGCAGTCAAGCGGCAGGGGGCACTGAAGCTTTCTTT

j_gene: TRBJ1-5
d_gene: NA
v_gene: TRBV29-1
len: 12
abundance: few
CDR3aa: CSVADDYQPQHF
CDR3nt: TGCAGCGTCGCTGACGACTATCAGCCCCAGCATTTT

j_gene: TRBJ2-6
d_gene: NA
v_gene: TRBV9
len: 16
abundance: NA
CDR3aa: CASSVGQLSGANVLTF
CDR3nt: TGTGCCAGCAGCGTTGGGCAGCTATCTGGGGCCAACGTCCTGACTTTC

j_gene: TRBJ2-5
d_gene: NA
v_gene: TRBV5-1
len: 14
abundance: NA
CDR3aa: CASSLGTLKETQYF
CDR3nt: TGCGCCAGCAGCCTCGGGACACTGAAAGAAACCCAGTACTTC

j_gene: TRBJ2-1
d_gene: NA
v_gene: TRBV1
len: 13
abundance: NA
CDR3aa: CTSSQTRSNEQFF
CDR3nt: TGCACCAGCAGCCAAACTAGGTCCAATGAGCAGTTCTTC

j_gene: TRBJ1-6
d_gene: NA
v_gene: TRBV4-3
len: 14
abundance: NA
CDR3aa: CASSQEGLNSPLHF
CDR3nt: TGCGCCAGCAGCCAGGAAGGACTGAATTCACCCCTCCACTTT

j_gene: TRBJ1-2
d_gene: NA
v_gene: TRBV19
len: 13
abundance: NA
CDR3aa: CASRRQVNYGYTF
CDR3nt: TGTGCCAGTAGGCGACAGGTAAACTATGGCTACACCTTC

j_gene: TRBJ1-1
d_gene: TRBD1
v_gene: TRBV10-3
len: 14
abundance: NA
CDR3aa: CAIRTTGGSTEAFF
CDR3nt: TGTGCCATCAGAACTACAGGGGGGAGCACTGAAGCTTTCTTT

j_gene: TRBJ2-4
d_gene: NA
v_gene: TRBV30
len: 12
abundance: NA
CDR3aa: CAWSVQGGEQYF
CDR3nt: TGTGCCTGGAGTGTACAAGGGGGGGAACAGTACTTC

j_gene: TRBJ1-1
d_gene: TRBD1
v_gene: TRBV18
len: 15
abundance: once
CDR3aa: CASSPTFSRGVEAFF
CDR3nt: TGTGCCAGCTCACCAACTTTCTCCAGGGGGGTCGAAGCTTTCTTT

j_gene: TRBJ2-3
d_gene: NA
v_gene: TRBV24-1
len: 14
abundance: NA
CDR3aa: CATSARRGEDTQYF
CDR3nt: TGTGCCACCAGTGCTCGTCGGGGAGAAGATACGCAGTATTTT

j_gene: TRBJ1-3
d_gene: NA
v_gene: TRBV5-6
len: 14
abundance: NA
CDR3aa: CASSLWSRGNTIYF
CDR3nt: TGTGCCAGCAGCTTGTGGTCGCGGGGAAACACCATATATTTT

j_gene: TRBJ2-6
d_gene: TRBD1
v_gene: TRBV5-1
len: 15
abundance: once
CDR3aa: CASSHGTAGANVLTF
CDR3nt: TGCGCCAGCAGCCATGGGACAGCTGGGGCCAACGTCCTGACTTTC

j_gene: TRBJ2-3
d_gene: NA
v_gene: TRBV19
len: 15
abundance: NA
CDR3aa: CASSIKTVPTDTQYF
CDR3nt: TGTGCCAGTAGTATTAAGACAGTTCCCACAGATACGCAGTATTTT

j_gene: TRBJ2-1
d_gene: TRBD2
v_gene: TRBV11-2
len: 15
abundance: NA
CDR3aa: CASSLVTSGGARQFF
CDR3nt: TGTGCCAGCAGCTTAGTGACTAGCGGGGGGGCCAGGCAGTTCTTC

j_gene: TRBJ1-1
d_gene: NA
v_gene: TRBV7-9
len: 14
abundance: NA
CDR3aa: CASSRDSLNTEAFF
CDR3nt: TGTGCCAGCAGCCGTGACAGTCTGAACACTGAAGCTTTCTTT

j_gene: TRBJ1-6
d_gene: TRBD1
v_gene: TRBV19
len: 14
abundance: few
CDR3aa: CASSTGDRNSPLHF
CDR3nt: TGTGCCAGTAGTACGGGGGACAGGAATTCACCCCTCCACTTT

j_gene: TRBJ2-3
d_gene: TRBD2
v_gene: TRBV7-6
len: 16
abundance: NA
CDR3aa: CASTLGVGGSTDTQYF
CDR3nt: TGTGCCAGCACCCTCGGGGTGGGGGGGAGCACAGATACGCAGTATTTT

j_gene: TRBJ1-2
d_gene: NA
v_gene: TRBV10-2
len: 14
abundance: many
CDR3aa: CASSESIWGDGYTF
CDR3nt: TGCGCCAGCAGTGAGTCGATTTGGGGGGATGGCTACACCTTC

j_gene: TRBJ2-2
d_gene: TRBD1
v_gene: TRBV4-2
len: 15
abundance: NA
CDR3aa: CASSLRQGDTGELFF
CDR3nt: TGTGCCAGCAGCCTTCGACAGGGGGACACCGGGGAGCTGTTTTTT

j_gene: TRBJ2-2
d_gene: TRBD1
v_gene: TRBV9
len: 18
abundance: NA
CDR3aa: CASSVTTGGGVNTGELFF
CDR3nt: TGTGCCAGCAGCGTAACAACAGGGGGAGGAGTGAACACCGGGGAGCTGTTTTTT

j_gene: TRBJ2-7
d_gene: NA
v_gene: TRBV29-1
len: 13
abundance: NA
CDR3aa: CSASSTGTYEQYF
CDR3nt: TGCAGCGCGTCGTCGACAGGTACTTACGAGCAGTACTTC

j_gene: TRBJ2-1
d_gene: NA
v_gene: TRBV19
len: 16
abundance: NA
CDR3aa: CASSLLGGAPGNEQFF
CDR3nt: TGTGCCAGTAGCCTTTTGGGGGGGGCCCCCGGCAATGAGCAGTTCTTC

j_gene: TRBJ2-7
d_gene: NA
v_gene: TRBV11-2
len: 15
abundance: NA
CDR3aa: CASRPQGIGSYEQYF
CDR3nt: TGTGCCAGCAGACCCCAGGGGATCGGCTCCTACGAGCAGTACTTC

j_gene: TRBJ1-5
d_gene: TRBD1
v_gene: TRBV15
len: 15
abundance: NA
CDR3aa: CATSRGDSQVQPQHF
CDR3nt: TGTGCCACCAGCAGAGGGGACAGTCAAGTACAGCCCCAGCATTTT

j_gene: TRBJ2-2
d_gene: TRBD1
v_gene: TRBV30
len: 14
abundance: NA
CDR3aa: CAWMTGAGVGELFF
CDR3nt: TGTGCCTGGATGACAGGGGCTGGGGTAGGGGAGCTGTTTTTT

j_gene: TRBJ1-3
d_gene: TRBD1
v_gene: TRBV3-1/TRBV3-2
len: 14
abundance: NA
CDR3aa: CASSLTGSGNTIYF
CDR3nt: TGTGCCAGCAGCTTGACAGGGTCTGGAAACACCATATATTTT

j_gene: TRBJ1-5
d_gene: TRBD1
v_gene: TRBV3-1/TRBV3-2
len: 13
abundance: few
CDR3aa: CASSLGTGQPQHF
CDR3nt: TGTGCCAGCAGCCTCGGGACAGGTCAGCCCCAGCATTTT

j_gene: TRBJ1-2
d_gene: NA
v_gene: TRBV5-1
len: 12
abundance: NA
CDR3aa: CASRDSTYGYTF
CDR3nt: TGCGCCAGCAGAGACAGTACTTATGGCTACACCTTC

j_gene: TRBJ2-2
d_gene: TRBD1
v_gene: TRBV13
len: 14
abundance: few
CDR3aa: CASSRTGGTGELFF
CDR3nt: TGTGCCAGCAGTCGGACAGGGGGGACCGGGGAGCTGTTTTTT

j_gene: TRBJ1-2
d_gene: NA
v_gene: TRBV7-2
len: 14
abundance: NA
CDR3aa: CASSPTADSYGYTF
CDR3nt: TGTGCCAGCAGCCCGACCGCAGACAGCTATGGCTACACCTTC

j_gene: TRBJ1-2
d_gene: NA
v_gene: TRBV7-2
len: 15
abundance: NA
CDR3aa: CASSLDGRPNYGYTF
CDR3nt: TGTGCCAGCAGCTTAGACGGCAGGCCTAACTATGGCTACACCTTC

j_gene: TRBJ2-7
d_gene: TRBD1
v_gene: TRBV12-3/TRBV12-4
len: 13
abundance: NA
CDR3aa: CASRDSSSYEQYF
CDR3nt: TGTGCCAGCCGGGACAGCAGCTCCTACGAGCAGTACTTC

j_gene: TRBJ1-5
d_gene: TRBD1
v_gene: TRBV7-8
len: 16
abundance: NA
CDR3aa: CASSERDSDSNQPQHF
CDR3nt: TGTGCCAGCAGCGAGAGGGACAGTGATAGCAATCAGCCCCAGCATTTT

j_gene: TRBJ2-1
d_gene: TRBD2
v_gene: TRBV11-3
len: 14
abundance: NA
CDR3aa: CASSLGRGSNEQFF
CDR3nt: TGTGCCAGCAGCTTAGGGCGGGGGAGCAATGAGCAGTTCTTC

j_gene: TRBJ1-2
d_gene: NA
v_gene: TRBV4-3
len: 14
abundance: NA
CDR3aa: CASSQGLRNYGYTF
CDR3nt: TGCGCCAGCAGCCAAGGGCTCAGGAACTATGGCTACACCTTC